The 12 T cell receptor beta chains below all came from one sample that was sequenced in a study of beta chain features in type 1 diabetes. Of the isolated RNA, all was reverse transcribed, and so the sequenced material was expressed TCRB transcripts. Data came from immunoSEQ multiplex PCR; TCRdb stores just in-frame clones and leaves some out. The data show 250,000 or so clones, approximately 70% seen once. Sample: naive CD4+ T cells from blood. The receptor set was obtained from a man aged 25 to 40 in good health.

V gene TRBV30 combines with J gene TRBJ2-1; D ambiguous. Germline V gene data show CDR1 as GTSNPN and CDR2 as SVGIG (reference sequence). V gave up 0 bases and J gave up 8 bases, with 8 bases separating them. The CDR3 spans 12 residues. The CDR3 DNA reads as TGTGCCTGGAGTGTAGAAAAACATGAGCAGTTCTTC. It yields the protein CAWSVEKHEQFF. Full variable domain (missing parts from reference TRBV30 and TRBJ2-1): SQTIHQWPATLVQPVGSPLSLECTVEGTSNPNLYWYRQAAGRGLQLLFYSVGIGQISSEVPQNLSASRPQDRQFILSSKKLLLSDSGFYLCAWSVEKHEQFFGPGTRLTVL.

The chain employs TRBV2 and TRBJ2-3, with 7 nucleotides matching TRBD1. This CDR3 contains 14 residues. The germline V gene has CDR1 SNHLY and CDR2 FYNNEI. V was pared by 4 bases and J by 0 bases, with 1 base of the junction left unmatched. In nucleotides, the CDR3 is TGTGCCAGCAGTGGACAGGGAAGCACAGATACGCAGTATTTT. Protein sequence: CASSGQGSTDTQYF.

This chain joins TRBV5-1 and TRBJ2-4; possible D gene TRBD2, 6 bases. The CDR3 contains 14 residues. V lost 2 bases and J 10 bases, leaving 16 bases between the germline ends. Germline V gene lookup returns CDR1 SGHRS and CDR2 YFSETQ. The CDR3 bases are TGCGCCAGCAGCTTAACCGGGACTTCGATAATTCAGTACTTC. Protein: CASSLTGTSIIQYF.

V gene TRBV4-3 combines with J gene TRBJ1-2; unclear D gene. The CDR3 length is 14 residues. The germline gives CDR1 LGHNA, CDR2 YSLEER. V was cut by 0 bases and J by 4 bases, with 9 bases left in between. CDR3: CASSQESTGYGYTF. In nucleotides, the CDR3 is TGCGCCAGCAGCCAAGAGTCGACCGGCTATGGCTACACCTTC.

This CDR3 is CAWERSGGLGQFF. The CDR3 DNA reads as TGTGCCTGGGAACGTAGCGGGGGACTTGGGCAGTTCTTC. The gene calls are TRBV30 and TRBJ2-1, with 9 bases fitting TRBD2. The CDR3 covers 13 residues. Germline V gives CDR1 GTSNPN, CDR2 SVGIG (reference sequence). Trimming at V came to 5 bases and at J to 12 bases, leaving 11 bases not matched to a gene. Using reference TRBV30 and TRBJ2-1 for the parts outside the CDR3, the full variable domain is SQTIHQWPATLVQPVGSPLSLECTVEGTSNPNLYWYRQAAGRGLQLLFYSVGIGQISSEVPQNLSASRPQDRQFILSSKKLLLSDSGFYLCAWERSGGLGQFFGPGTRLTVL.

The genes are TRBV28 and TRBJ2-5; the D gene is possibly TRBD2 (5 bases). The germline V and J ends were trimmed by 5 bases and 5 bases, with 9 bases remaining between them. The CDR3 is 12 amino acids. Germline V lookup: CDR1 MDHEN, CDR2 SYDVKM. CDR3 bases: TGTGCCAGCAGTGAGAGAGGGGAGACCCAGTACTTC. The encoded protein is CASSERGETQYF.

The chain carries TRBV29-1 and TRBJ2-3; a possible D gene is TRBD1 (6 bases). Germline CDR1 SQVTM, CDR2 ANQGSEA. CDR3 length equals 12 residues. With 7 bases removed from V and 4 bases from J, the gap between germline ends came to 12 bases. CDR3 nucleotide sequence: TGCAGCGCGGAACAGGGATCAGATACGCAGTATTTT. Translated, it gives CSAEQGSDTQYF.

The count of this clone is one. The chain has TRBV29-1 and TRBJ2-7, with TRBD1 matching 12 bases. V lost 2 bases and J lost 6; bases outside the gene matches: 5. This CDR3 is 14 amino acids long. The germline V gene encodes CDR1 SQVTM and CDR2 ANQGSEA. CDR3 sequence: CSVEYGTGGFEQYF. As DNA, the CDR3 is TGCAGCGTTGAATACGGGACAGGGGGCTTCGAGCAGTACTTC.

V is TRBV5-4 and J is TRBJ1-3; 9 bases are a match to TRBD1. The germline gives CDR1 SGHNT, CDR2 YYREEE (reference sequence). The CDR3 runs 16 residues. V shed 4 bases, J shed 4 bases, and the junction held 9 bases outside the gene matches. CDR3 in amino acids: CASSDTGTGSGNTIYF. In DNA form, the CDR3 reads TGTGCCAGCAGCGATACCGGGACAGGGAGCGGAAACACCATATATTTT. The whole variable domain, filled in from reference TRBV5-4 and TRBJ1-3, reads ETGVTQSPTHLIKTRGQQVTLRCSSQSGHNTVSWYQQALGQGPQFIFQYYREEENGRGNFPPRFSGLQFPNYSSELNVNALELDDSALYLCASSDTGTGSGNTIYFGEGSWLTVV.

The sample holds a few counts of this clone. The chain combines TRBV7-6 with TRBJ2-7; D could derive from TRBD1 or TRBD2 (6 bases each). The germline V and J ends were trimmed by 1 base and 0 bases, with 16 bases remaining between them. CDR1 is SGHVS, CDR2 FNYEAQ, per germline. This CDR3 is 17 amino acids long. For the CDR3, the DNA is TGTGCCAGCAGCTTAGGAGGAGGGGGGCCCTACTCCTACGAGCAGTACTTC. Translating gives CASSLGGGGPYSYEQYF.

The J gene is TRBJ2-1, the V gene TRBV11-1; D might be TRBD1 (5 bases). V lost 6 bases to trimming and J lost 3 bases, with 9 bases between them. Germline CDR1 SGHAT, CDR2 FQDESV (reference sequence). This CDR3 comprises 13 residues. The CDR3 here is CASSPRDYNEQFF. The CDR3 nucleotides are TGTGCCAGCAGTCCCAGGGACTACAATGAGCAGTTCTTC.

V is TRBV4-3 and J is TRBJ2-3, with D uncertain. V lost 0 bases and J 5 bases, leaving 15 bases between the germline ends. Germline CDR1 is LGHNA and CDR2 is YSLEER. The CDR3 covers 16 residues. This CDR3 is CASSQDVWVGEDTQYF. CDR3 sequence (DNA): TGCGCCAGCAGCCAAGATGTATGGGTAGGTGAAGATACGCAGTATTTT.